The clone carrying this T cell receptor beta chain was found a few times. The antigen is undetermined. TCRdb's copy holds only in-frame clones and misses some; the assay was immunoSEQ multiplex PCR. The sample records around 150,000 clones, 85% to 95% being singletons. This sample stems from a study of T cell responses to AZD1222 COVID-19 vaccine. The V end was cut by 6 bases, the J end by 4 bases, with 10 bases between. CDR3 length: 14 residues. Germline V gives CDR1 LNHDA, CDR2 SQIVND (reference sequence). General study points: CD4 TCRs covered the whole spike, strongest at regions 160-218 and 743-854. Only a handful of AZD1222 recipients, several in all, had baseline seropositivity. Donor demographics were predominantly white British with a female majority; clonal diversity may be underestimated. Scientists sampled the repertoires only once the peak T cell response had passed.

The chain has TRBV19 and TRBJ1-6; no clear D gene. This TCR derives from an adult who received the AZD1222 COVID-19 vaccine. The material sequenced was peripheral blood, taken 28 days after the second AZD1222 dose. This CDR3 is CASRITNYNSPLHF. The CDR3 DNA follows: TGTGCCAGTAGGATAACAAATTATAATTCACCCCTCCACTTT. The whole variable domain, filled in from reference TRBV19 and TRBJ1-6, reads DGGITQSPKYLFRKEGQNVTLSCEQNLNHDAMYWYRQDPGQGLRLIYYSQIVNDFQKGDIAEGYSVSREKKESFPLTVTSAQKNPTAFYLCASRITNYNSPLHFGNGTRLTVT.